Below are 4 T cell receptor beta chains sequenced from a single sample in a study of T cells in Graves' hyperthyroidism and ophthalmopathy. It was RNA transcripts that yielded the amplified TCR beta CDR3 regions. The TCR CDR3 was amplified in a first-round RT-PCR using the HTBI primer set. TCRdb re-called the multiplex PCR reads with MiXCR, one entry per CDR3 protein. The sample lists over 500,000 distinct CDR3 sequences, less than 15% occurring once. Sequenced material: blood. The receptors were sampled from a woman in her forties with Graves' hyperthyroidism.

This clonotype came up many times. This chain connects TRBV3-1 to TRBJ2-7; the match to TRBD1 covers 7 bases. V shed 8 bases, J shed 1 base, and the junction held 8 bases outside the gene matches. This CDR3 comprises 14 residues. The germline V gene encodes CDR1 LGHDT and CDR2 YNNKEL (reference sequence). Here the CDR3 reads CASGLDRLSYEQYF. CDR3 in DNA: TGTGCCAGCGGCCTGGACAGGTTATCCTACGAGCAGTACTTC.

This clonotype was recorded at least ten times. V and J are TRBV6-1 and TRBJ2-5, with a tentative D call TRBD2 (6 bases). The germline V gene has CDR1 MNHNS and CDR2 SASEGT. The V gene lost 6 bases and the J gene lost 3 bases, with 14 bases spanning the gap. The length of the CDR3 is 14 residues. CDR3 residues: CASRYPGGEETQYF. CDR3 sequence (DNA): TGTGCCAGCAGGTACCCGGGCGGGGAAGAGACCCAGTACTTC.

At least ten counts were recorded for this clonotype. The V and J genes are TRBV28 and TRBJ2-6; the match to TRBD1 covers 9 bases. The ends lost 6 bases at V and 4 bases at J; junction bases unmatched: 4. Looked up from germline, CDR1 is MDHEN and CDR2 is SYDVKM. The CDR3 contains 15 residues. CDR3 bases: TGTGCCAGCAGAGGGACAGGGTTGGGGGCCAACGTCCTGACTTTC. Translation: CASRGTGLGANVLTF.

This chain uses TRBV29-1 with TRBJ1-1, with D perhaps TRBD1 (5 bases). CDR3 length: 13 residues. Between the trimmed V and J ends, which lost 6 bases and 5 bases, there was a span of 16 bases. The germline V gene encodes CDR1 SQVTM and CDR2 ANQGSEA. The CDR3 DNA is TGCAGCGTCGGGGCCCCTGGAGGGACTGAAGCTTTCTTT. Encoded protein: CSVGAPGGTEAFF.